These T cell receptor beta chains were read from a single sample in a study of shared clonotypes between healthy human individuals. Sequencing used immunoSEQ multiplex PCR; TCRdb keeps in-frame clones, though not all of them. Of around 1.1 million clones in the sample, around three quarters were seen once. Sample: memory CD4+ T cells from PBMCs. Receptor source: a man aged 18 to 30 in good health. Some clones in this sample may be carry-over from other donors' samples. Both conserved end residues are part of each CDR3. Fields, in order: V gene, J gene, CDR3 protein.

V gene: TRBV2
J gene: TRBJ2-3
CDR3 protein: CASRALDGIGLDTQYF

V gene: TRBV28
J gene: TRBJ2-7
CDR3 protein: CASSLPRQGVYGVYEQYF

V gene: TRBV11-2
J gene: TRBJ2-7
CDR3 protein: CASSRRRLAGVEQYF

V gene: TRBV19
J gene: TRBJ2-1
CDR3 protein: CASSLAGGLGDEQFF

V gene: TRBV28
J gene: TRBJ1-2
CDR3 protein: CASRGGGGAGGYTF

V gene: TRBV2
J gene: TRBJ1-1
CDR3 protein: CASSSTGATEAFF

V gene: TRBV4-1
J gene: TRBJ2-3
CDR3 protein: CASSPDRANTDTQYF

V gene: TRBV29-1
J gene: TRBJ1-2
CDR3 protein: CSVQKTGGAGYGYTF

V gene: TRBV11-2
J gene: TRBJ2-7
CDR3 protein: CASENLAYSYEQYF

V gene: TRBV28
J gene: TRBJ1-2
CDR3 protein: CASSRSGSENYGYTF

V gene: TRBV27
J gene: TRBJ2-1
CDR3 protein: CASTPRRAGGLYEQFF

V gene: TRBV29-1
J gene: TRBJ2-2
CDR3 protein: CSVERRLNTGELFF

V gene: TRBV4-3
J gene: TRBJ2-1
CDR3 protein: CASSQDRNWEQFF

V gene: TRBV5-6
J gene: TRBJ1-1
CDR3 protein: CASSPLRANLGTEAFF

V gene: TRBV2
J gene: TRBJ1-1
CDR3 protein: CASSLQRNTEAFF

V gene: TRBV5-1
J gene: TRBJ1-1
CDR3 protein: CASSSQGGRTEAFF

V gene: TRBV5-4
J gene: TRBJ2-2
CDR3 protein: CASSLVSPGNTGELFF

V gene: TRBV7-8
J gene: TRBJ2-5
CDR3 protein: CASSPARRYQETQYF

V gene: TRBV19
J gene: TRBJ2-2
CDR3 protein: CASSRGTSGGYTGELFF

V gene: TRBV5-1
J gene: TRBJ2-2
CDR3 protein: CASRLTETNTGELFF

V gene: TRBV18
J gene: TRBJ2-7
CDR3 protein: CASSPGQTSYEQYF

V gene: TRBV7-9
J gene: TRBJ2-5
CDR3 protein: CASSVLPGLAGGGETQYF

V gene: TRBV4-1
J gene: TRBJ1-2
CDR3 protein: CASSQDLPGGYTF

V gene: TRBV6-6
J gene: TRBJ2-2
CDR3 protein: CASSPSGSEYGELFF

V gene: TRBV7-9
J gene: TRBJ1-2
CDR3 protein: CASSSGTASNYGYTF

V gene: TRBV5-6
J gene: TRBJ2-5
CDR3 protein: CASSLMVAGDVTQYF

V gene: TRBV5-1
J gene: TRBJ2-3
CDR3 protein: CASSLATGTTTDTQYF

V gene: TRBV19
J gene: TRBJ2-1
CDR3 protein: CASTFGYNEQFF

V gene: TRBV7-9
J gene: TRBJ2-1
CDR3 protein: CASSSLMTSGRGEQFF

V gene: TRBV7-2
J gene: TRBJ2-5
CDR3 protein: CASSWRGQETQYF

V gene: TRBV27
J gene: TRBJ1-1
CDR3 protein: CASSTTLESRAFF

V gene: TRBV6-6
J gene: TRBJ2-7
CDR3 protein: CASSYGSGRSYEQYF

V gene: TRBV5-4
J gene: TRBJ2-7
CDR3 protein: CASSFKSGARYEQYF

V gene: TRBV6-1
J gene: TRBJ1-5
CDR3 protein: CASSELVQGILERNQPQHF

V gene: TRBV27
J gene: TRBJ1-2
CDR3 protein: CASRHDRPPYGYTF

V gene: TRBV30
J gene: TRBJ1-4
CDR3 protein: CAWRFEGGGEKLFF

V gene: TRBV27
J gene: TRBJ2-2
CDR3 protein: CASRWTGDTGELFF

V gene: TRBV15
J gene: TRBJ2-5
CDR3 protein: CATSRGTEETQYF

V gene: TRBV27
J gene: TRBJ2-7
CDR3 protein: CASSLKSASGRAVRSYEQYF

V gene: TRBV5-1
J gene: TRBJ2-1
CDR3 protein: CASSLASGTLLGNEQFF

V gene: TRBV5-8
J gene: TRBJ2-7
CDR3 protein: CASSLSSLTAWGEQYF

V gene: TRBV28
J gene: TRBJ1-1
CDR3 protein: CASSLELNTEAFF

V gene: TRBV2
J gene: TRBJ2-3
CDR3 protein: CASSEVGGTDTQYF

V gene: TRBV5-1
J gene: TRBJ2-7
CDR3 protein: CASSPGDSRDGEQYF

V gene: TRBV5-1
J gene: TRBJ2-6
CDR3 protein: CASSQAKQGSGANVLTF

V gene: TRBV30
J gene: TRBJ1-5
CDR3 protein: CAWSLHSTPQHF